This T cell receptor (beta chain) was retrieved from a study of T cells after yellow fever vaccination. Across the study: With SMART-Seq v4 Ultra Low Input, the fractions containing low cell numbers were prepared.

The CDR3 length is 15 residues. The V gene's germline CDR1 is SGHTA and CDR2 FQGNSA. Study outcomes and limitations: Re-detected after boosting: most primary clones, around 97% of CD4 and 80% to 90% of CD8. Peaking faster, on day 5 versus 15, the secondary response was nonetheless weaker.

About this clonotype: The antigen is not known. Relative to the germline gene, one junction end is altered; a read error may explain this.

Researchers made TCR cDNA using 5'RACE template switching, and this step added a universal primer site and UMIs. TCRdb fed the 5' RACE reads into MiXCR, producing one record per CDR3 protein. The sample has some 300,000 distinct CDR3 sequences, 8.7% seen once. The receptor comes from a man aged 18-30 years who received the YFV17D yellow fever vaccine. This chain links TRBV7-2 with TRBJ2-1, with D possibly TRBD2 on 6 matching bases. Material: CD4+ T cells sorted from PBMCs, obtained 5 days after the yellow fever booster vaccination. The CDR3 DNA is TGTGCCAGCAGCATAGCGGTAGGGGTATACAATGAGCAGTTCTTC. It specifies CASSIAVGVYNEQFF. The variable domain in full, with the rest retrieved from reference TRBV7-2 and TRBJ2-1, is GAGVSQSPSNKVTEKGKDVELRCDPISGHTALYWYRQSLGQGLEFLIYFQGNSAPDKSGLPSDRFSAERTGGSVSTLTIQRTQQEDSAVYLCASSIAVGVYNEQFFGPGTRLTVL.